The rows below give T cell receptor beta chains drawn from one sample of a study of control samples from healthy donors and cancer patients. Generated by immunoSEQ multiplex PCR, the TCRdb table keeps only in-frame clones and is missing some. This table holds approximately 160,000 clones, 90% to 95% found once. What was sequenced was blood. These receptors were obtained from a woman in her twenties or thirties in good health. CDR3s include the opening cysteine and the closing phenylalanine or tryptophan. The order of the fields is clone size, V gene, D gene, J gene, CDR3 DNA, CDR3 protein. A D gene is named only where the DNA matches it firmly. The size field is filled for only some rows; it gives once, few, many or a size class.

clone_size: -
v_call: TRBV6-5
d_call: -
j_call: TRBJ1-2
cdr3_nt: TGTGCCAGCAGTTACTCTATGGGAGCTAACTATGGCTACACCTTC
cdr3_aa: CASSYSMGANYGYTF

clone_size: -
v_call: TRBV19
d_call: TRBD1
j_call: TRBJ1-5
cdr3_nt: TGTGCCAGTAGCCCACTGGACAGGGGGGGCAATCAGCCCCAGCATTTT
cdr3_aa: CASSPLDRGGNQPQHF

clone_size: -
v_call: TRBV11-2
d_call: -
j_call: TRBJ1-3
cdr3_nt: TGTGCCAGCAGCTTCCCCAACCCGAACACCATATATTTT
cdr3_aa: CASSFPNPNTIYF

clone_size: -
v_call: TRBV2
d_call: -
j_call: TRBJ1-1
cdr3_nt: TGTGCCAGCGGATACATTTACACTGAAGCTTTCTTT
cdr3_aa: CASGYIYTEAFF

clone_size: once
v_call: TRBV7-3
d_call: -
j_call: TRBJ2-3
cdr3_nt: TGTGCCAGCAGCTTGGGGAGCGGAATTACTAGCACAGATACGCAGTATTTT
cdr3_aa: CASSLGSGITSTDTQYF

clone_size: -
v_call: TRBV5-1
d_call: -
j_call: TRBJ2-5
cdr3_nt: TGCGCCAGCAGCTTGGTCCAGGGGAGCGGAGAGACCCAGTACTTC
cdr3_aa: CASSLVQGSGETQYF

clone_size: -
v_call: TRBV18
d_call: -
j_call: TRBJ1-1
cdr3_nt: TGTGCCAGCTCACCCGGGGTAACTGAAGCTTTCTTT
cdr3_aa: CASSPGVTEAFF

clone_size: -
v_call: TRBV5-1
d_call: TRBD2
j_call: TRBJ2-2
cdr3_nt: TGCGCCAGCAGCCGACTAGCGAGGAACACCGGGGAGCTGTTTTTT
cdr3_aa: CASSRLARNTGELFF

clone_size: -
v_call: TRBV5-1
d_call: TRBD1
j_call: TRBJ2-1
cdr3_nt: TGCGCCAGCGGATCCGGGACAGGGGGTTACAATGAGCAGTTCTTC
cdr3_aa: CASGSGTGGYNEQFF

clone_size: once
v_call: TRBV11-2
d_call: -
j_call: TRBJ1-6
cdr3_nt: TGTGCCAGCAGCTTAGGCCACAGGGAACCTTATAATTCACCCCTCCACTTT
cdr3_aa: CASSLGHREPYNSPLHF

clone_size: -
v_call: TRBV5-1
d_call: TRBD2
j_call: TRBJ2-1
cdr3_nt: TGCGCCAGCAGCGGGACTAGCACCCACAATGAGCAGTTCTTC
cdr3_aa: CASSGTSTHNEQFF

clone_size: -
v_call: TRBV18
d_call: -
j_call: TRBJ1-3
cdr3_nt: TGTGCCAGCTCACCCCCTCGGGGCAGGGTTGGAAACACCATATATTTT
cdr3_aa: CASSPPRGRVGNTIYF

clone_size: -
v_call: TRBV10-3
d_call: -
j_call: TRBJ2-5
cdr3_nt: TGTGCCATCAGTGGTGGAGCGGGCCCGTACCAAGAGACCCAGTACTTC
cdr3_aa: CAISGGAGPYQETQYF

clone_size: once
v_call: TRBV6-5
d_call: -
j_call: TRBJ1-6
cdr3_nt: TGTGCCAGCAGGGGAGGGTATAATTCACCCCTCCACTTT
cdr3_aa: CASRGGYNSPLHF

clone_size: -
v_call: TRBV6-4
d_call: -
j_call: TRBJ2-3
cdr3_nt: TGTGCCAGCAGTGACCCAAGACGGCGGACAATGGCAGATACGCAGTATTTT
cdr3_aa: CASSDPRRRTMADTQYF

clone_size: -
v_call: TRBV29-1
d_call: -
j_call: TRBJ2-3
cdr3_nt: TGCAGCGTCCGACCCTCGGGCACAGATACGCAGTATTTT
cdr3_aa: CSVRPSGTDTQYF

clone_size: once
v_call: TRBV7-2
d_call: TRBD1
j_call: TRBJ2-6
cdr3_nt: TGTGCCAGCAGCTTGCCCCCGGACAGGTATTTATCTGGGGCCAACGTCCTGACTTTC
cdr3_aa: CASSLPPDRYLSGANVLTF

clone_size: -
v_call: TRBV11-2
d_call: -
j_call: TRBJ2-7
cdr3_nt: TGTGCCAGCAGCTTAGGGAGACTCGAGCTCTCAACCTACGAGCAGTACTTC
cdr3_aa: CASSLGRLELSTYEQYF

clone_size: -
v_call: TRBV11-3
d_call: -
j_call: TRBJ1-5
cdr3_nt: TGTGCCAGCAGCTTGACAGACTTTGGGGGGGATAATCAGCCCCAGCATTTT
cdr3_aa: CASSLTDFGGDNQPQHF

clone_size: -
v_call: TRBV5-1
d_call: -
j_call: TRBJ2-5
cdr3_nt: TGCGCCAGCAGCCCACACGGGGACCAAGAGACCCAGTACTTC
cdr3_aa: CASSPHGDQETQYF

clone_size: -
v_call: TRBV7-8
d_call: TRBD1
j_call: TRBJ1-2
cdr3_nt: TGTGCCAGCAGCTCGTGGACAGGGGCGCCTGGCTACACCTTC
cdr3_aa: CASSSWTGAPGYTF

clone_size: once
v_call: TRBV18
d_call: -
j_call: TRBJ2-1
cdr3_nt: TGTGCCAGCTCCACCACTGCAGGGTGGGATGAGCAGTTCTTC
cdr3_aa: CASSTTAGWDEQFF

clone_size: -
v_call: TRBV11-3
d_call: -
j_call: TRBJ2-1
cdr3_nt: TGTGCCAGCAGCTTTGAAGCCTCCTCCTACAATGAGCAGTTCTTC
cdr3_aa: CASSFEASSYNEQFF

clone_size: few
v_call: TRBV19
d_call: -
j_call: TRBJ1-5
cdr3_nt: TGTGCCAGTAGTATGGGGGGCGGGGGCCGTTTTCAGCCCCAGCATTTT
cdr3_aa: CASSMGGGGRFQPQHF